This is a list of T cell receptor beta chains from one sample in a study of radiotherapy plus CTLA-4 blockade in lung cancer. TCRdb's copy holds only in-frame clones and misses some; the assay was immunoSEQ multiplex PCR. The sample includes roughly 50,000 clones, approximately 78% of them seen just once. Material: peripheral blood, obtained from a patient treated with radiotherapy plus ipilimumab. The receptors shown here come from a human donor with non-small cell lung cancer who had stable disease on radiotherapy plus ipilimumab. CDR3s include the opening cysteine and the closing phenylalanine or tryptophan. A D gene is named only where the DNA matches it firmly. Rows may omit the clone size; those that give it use once, few, many or a size class.

>-|TRBV10-3|TRBD2|TRBJ2-3
CAYRTSETDTQYF
TGTGCCTACCGGACTAGCGAGACAGATACGCAGTATTTT
>-|TRBV19|-|TRBJ2-1
CASSILRRAATRSYNEQFF
TGTGCCAGTAGTATATTGAGGCGGGCAGCGACCCGCTCCTACAATGAGCAGTTCTTC
>-|TRBV15|-|TRBJ1-5
CATSTQEANQPQHF
TGTGCCACCAGCACCCAGGAAGCCAATCAGCCCCAGCATTTT
>few|TRBV7-8|TRBD1|TRBJ2-2
CASSHRDRNTGELFF
TGTGCCAGCAGCCACCGGGACAGGAACACCGGGGAGCTGTTTTTT
>-|TRBV7-2|-|TRBJ2-5
CASSLLNLREETQYF
TGTGCCAGCAGCTTACTTAACCTTAGGGAGGAGACCCAGTACTTC
>-|TRBV7-9|-|TRBJ2-3
CASSFLPGSNADTQYF
TGTGCCAGCAGCTTTCTGCCAGGTAGTAACGCAGATACGCAGTATTTT
>-|TRBV7-2|-|TRBJ2-3
CASSRGRDTQYF
TGTGCCAGCAGCCGCGGTCGTGATACGCAGTATTTT
>-|TRBV2|-|TRBJ2-4
CASIGLVKNIQYF
TGTGCCAGCATTGGACTTGTCAAAAACATTCAGTACTTC
>-|TRBV11-2|-|TRBJ2-2
CASSRGAANTGELFF
TGTGCCAGCAGCCGTGGGGCGGCGAACACCGGGGAGCTGTTTTTT
>-|TRBV6-5|TRBD1|TRBJ2-7
CASRPGQLSSYEQYF
TGTGCCAGCAGACCGGGACAGCTAAGCTCCTACGAGCAGTACTTC
>-|TRBV11-2|-|TRBJ1-4
CASSLGGVGEKLFF
TGTGCCAGCAGCTTAGGCGGGGTGGGTGAAAAACTGTTTTTT
>-|TRBV19|TRBD1|TRBJ2-1
CASTPGQSSYNEQFF
TGTGCCAGTACCCCGGGACAGAGCTCCTACAATGAGCAGTTCTTC
>-|TRBV19|-|TRBJ2-7
CASSGSWELSYEQYF
TGTGCCAGTAGTGGAAGTTGGGAGCTCTCCTACGAGCAGTACTTC
>-|TRBV5-4|TRBD2|TRBJ2-6
CASIGGPAGGSGANVLTF
TGTGCCAGCATTGGGGGGCCAGCGGGAGGCTCTGGGGCCAACGTCCTGACTTTC
>once|TRBV19|-|TRBJ2-1
CASSPRGYNEQFF
TGTGCCAGTAGTCCCCGCGGCTACAATGAGCAGTTCTTC
>-|TRBV5-8|-|TRBJ1-2
CASSWGRAYGYTF
TGTGCCAGCAGCTGGGGCAGGGCCTATGGCTACACCTTC